Below, 8 T cell receptor beta chains from the same sample are listed, as sequenced in a study of blood T cell repertoires in COVID-19. Here immunoSEQ multiplex PCR was the method, and the copy in TCRdb shows in-frame clones only, minus some. Here the sample spans around 170,000 clones, about four fifths being singletons. Sequenced material: PBMCs or T cells enriched from blood (not recorded which). These receptors were taken from a man in his fifties who had recovered from COVID-19.

The chain carries TRBV11-1 and TRBJ1-2, with TRBD1 identical over 8 bases. There are 13 residues in the CDR3. Germline trimming cut 1 base from V and 6 bases from J; bases unmatched to any gene: 1. In germline, CDR1 is SGHAT, CDR2 FQDESV (reference sequence). The CDR3 loop reads CASSLETGDGYTF. As DNA, the CDR3 is TGTGCCAGCAGCTTAGAGACAGGGGATGGCTACACCTTC.

The V call is TRBV28, the J call TRBJ2-7; TRBD2 matches 14 bases. This CDR3 contains 15 residues. V shed 5 bases, J shed 3 bases, and the junction held 3 bases outside the gene matches. Germline CDR1 is MDHEN and CDR2 is SYDVKM. CDR3 in amino acids: CASSGGTSGSYEQYF. The CDR3 nucleotides read TGTGCCAGCAGTGGAGGGACTAGCGGGAGCTACGAGCAGTACTTC.

The CDR3: CASSNRVQETQYF. In DNA, the CDR3 is TGTGCCAGTAGTAACAGGGTACAAGAGACCCAGTACTTC. The chain uses TRBV19 and TRBJ2-5; D may be TRBD1 (6 bases). The CDR3 contains 13 residues. V lost 4 bases and J lost 2, with 8 bases in between. Germline V gene lookup returns CDR1 LNHDA and CDR2 SQIVND (reference sequence).

The chain couples TRBV5-1 to TRBJ1-5, with D tentatively TRBD1 (5 bases). Germline CDR1 and CDR2: SGHRS and YFSETQ. V lost 3 bases to trimming and J lost 3 bases, with 10 bases between them. The CDR3 sequence is 14 residues long. This CDR3 reads CASSYTGLNQPQHF. The DNA of the CDR3 is TGCGCCAGCAGCTACACAGGCCTCAATCAGCCCCAGCATTTT.

This chain links TRBV2 with TRBJ2-3; 10 bases are a match to TRBD1. This CDR3 has 16 residues. V shed 6 bases and J 4 bases; nucleotides not matched to a gene: 10. Germline CDR1 SNHLY, CDR2 FYNNEI. The CDR3 is CASSFPGQGIPDTQYF. The DNA for the CDR3 is TGTGCCAGCAGCTTCCCGGGACAGGGGATACCAGATACGCAGTATTTT. The full variable domain, with the rest looked up from reference TRBV2 and TRBJ2-3, is EPEVTQTPSHQVTQMGQEVILRCVPISNHLYFYWYRQILGQKVEFLVSFYNNEISEKSEIFDDQFSVERPDGSNFTLKIRSTKLEDSAMYFCASSFPGQGIPDTQYFGPGTRLTVL.

Here the CDR3 DNA reads TGTGCCAGCAGCGAGGACGGGAGAGTAGGTTCACCCCTCCACTTT. It encodes CASSEDGRVGSPLHF. The chain joins TRBV7-9 to TRBJ1-6; no definite D call. Trimming removed 5 bases at V and 9 bases at J, with 17 bases between. Germline V gives CDR1 SEHNR, CDR2 FQNEAQ (reference sequence). This CDR3 region has 15 residues.

This sequence joins TRBV28 and TRBJ1-1, with D unclear. The length of the CDR3 is 13 residues. The germline V gene has CDR1 MDHEN and CDR2 SYDVKM. With 7 bases removed from V and 0 bases from J, the gap between germline ends came to 9 bases. The CDR3 coding sequence is TGTGCCAGCACAACCCCAGTGAACACTGAAGCTTTCTTT. Translating gives CASTTPVNTEAFF.

The chain links TRBV21-1 to TRBJ2-7; the DNA was not used to check the table's D call, TRBD1. TRBV21-1 is listed as a pseudogene. The CDR3 consists of 19 residues. The CDR3 DNA sequence: TGTGCCAGCAGCAAAGAGGGGGACGAAGACGGACGGTCGCACTACGAGCAGTACTTC. The encoded protein is CASSKEGDEDGRSHYEQYF.